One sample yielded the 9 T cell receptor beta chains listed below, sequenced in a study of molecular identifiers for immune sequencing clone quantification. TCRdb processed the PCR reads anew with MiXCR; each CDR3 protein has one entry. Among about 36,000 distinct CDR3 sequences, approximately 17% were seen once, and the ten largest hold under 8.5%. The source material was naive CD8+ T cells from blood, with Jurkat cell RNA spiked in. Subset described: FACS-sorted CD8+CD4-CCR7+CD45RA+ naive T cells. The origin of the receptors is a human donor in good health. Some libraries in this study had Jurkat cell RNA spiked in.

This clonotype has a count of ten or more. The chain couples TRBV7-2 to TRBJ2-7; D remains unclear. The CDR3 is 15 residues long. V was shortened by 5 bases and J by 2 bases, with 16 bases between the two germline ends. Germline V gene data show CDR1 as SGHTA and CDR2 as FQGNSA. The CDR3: CASSPTPLDTYEQYF. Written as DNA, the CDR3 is TGTGCCAGCAGCCCGACCCCTTTAGACACCTACGAGCAGTACTTC.

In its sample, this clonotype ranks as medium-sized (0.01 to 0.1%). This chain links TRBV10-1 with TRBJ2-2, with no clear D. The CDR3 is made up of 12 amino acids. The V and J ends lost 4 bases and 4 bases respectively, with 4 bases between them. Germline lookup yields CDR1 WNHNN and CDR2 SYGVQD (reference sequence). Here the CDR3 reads CASSGPTGELFF. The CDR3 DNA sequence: TGCGCCAGCAGTGGTCCCACCGGGGAGCTGTTTTTT.

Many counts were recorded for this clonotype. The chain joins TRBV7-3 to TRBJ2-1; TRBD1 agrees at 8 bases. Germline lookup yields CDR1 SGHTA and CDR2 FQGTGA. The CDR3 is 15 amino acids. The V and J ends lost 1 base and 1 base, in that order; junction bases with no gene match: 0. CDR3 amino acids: CASSLRQGSYNEQFF. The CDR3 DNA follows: TGTGCCAGCAGCTTAAGACAGGGGTCCTACAATGAGCAGTTCTTC.

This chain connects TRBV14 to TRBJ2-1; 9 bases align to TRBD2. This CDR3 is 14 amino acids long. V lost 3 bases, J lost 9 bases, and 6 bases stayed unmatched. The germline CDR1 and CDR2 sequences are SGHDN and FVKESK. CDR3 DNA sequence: TGTGCCAGCAGCCAGGCGGGAGGGCCTATTGAGCAGTTCTTC. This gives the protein CASSQAGGPIEQFF. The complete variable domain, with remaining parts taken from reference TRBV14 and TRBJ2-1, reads EAGVTQFPSHSVIEKGQTVTLRCDPISGHDNLYWYRRVMGKEIKFLLHFVKESKQDESGMPNNRFLAERTGGTYSTLKVQPAELEDSGVYFCASSQAGGPIEQFFGPGTRLTVL.

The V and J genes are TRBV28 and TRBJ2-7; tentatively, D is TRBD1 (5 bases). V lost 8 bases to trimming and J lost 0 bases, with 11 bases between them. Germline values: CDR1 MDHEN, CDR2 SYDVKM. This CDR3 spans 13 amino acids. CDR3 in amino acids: CASGSGYSYEQYF. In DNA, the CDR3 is TGTGCCAGCGGATCAGGGTACTCCTACGAGCAGTACTTC.

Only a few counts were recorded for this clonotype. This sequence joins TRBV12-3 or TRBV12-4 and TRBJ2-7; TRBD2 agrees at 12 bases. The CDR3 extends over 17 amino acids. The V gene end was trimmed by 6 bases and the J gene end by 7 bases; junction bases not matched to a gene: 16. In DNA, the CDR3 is TGTGCCAGCAGCCCACGGGTCTTGACTAGCGGGAGCGGTGAGCAGTACTTC. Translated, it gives CASSPRVLTSGSGEQYF.

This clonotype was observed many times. The chain's CDR3 is CASSLAGFNQPQHF. Written as DNA, the CDR3 is TGTGCCAGCAGTTTAGCGGGTTTCAATCAGCCCCAGCATTTT. V and J are TRBV27 and TRBJ1-5; D not resolved. V lost 2 bases and J lost 3, with 8 bases in between. CDR1 MNHEY and CDR2 SMNVEV come from the germline V gene (reference sequence). The CDR3 is 14 residues long.

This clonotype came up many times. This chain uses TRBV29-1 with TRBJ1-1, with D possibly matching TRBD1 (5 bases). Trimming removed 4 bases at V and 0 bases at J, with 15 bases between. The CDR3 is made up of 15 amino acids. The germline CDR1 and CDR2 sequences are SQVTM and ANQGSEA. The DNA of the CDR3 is TGCAGCGTTGCCATTTTCGCCAGGGTGAACACTGAAGCTTTCTTT. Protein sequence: CSVAIFARVNTEAFF.

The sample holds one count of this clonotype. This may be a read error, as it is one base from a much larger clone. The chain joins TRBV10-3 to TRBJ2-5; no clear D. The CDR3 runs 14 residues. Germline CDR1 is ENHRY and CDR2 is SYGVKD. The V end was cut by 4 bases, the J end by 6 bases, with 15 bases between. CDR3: CAISGEGHAKTQYF. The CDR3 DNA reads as TGTGCCATCAGTGGGGAAGGGCACGCGAAGACCCAGTACTTC.